Listed below are T cell receptor beta chains from one sample, sequenced in a study of T cells of healthy individuals. MiXCR, applied by TCRdb to the 5' RACE reads, yields one record per CDR3 protein. This table holds nearly 100,000 distinct CDR3 sequences, 17% found once. These receptors were obtained from a human donor in good health. Both conserved end residues are part of each CDR3. Each record gives: D gene, CDR3 length, V gene, clone size, J gene, CDR3 DNA, CDR3 protein. D genes are given only for firm matches. Where a row states a size, it is once, few, many or the class of an expanded clone; other rows omit it.

d_call: .; cdr3_length: 13; v_call: TRBV7-2; clone_size: .; j_call: TRBJ1-1; cdr3_nt: TGTGCCAGCAGCTTGACAGTCTCTACGGACGCTTTCTTT; cdr3_aa: CASSLTVSTDAFF
d_call: .; cdr3_length: 15; v_call: TRBV9; clone_size: .; j_call: TRBJ2-1; cdr3_nt: TGTGCCAGCAGCGTCCAGGGGCTTACCTACAATGAGCAGTTCTTC; cdr3_aa: CASSVQGLTYNEQFF
d_call: .; cdr3_length: 14; v_call: TRBV28; clone_size: .; j_call: TRBJ2-7; cdr3_nt: TGTGCCAGCAGTTTCCAGGACGGAAACTACGAGCAGTACTTC; cdr3_aa: CASSFQDGNYEQYF
d_call: TRBD1; cdr3_length: 15; v_call: TRBV6-5; clone_size: many; j_call: TRBJ2-7; cdr3_nt: TGTGCCAGCACTCCACCACAGGGGTTTATGCGAAAGCAGTACTTC; cdr3_aa: CASTPPQGFMRKQYF
d_call: .; cdr3_length: 13; v_call: TRBV5-1; clone_size: few; j_call: TRBJ2-3; cdr3_nt: TGCGCCAGCAGTGGGGGTTGGACAGATACGCAGTATTTT; cdr3_aa: CASSGGWTDTQYF
d_call: TRBD2; cdr3_length: 13; v_call: TRBV14; clone_size: .; j_call: TRBJ2-5; cdr3_nt: TGTGCCAGCAGCCTAGCGGGAGGTGAGACCCAGTACTTC; cdr3_aa: CASSLAGGETQYF
d_call: TRBD1; cdr3_length: 16; v_call: TRBV4-1; clone_size: few; j_call: TRBJ1-1; cdr3_nt: TGCGCCAGCAGCCAAGATGGGACAGGGGGGTCCACTGAAGCTTTCTTT; cdr3_aa: CASSQDGTGGSTEAFF
d_call: TRBD2; cdr3_length: 15; v_call: TRBV2; clone_size: many; j_call: TRBJ2-7; cdr3_nt: TGTGCCAACAATAACCCCGGGGGGGCCTCCTACGAGCAGTACTTC; cdr3_aa: CANNNPGGASYEQYF
d_call: TRBD2; cdr3_length: 15; v_call: TRBV6-5; clone_size: few; j_call: TRBJ2-2; cdr3_nt: TGTGCCAGCAGGCGGACTAGCCCTAACACCGGGGAGCTGTTTTTT; cdr3_aa: CASRRTSPNTGELFF
d_call: .; cdr3_length: 18; v_call: TRBV27; clone_size: .; j_call: TRBJ1-4; cdr3_nt: .; cdr3_aa: CASSTSGPKVSTNEKLFF
d_call: .; cdr3_length: 14; v_call: TRBV20-1; clone_size: many; j_call: TRBJ2-2; cdr3_nt: TGCAGTGCTAGAGGAAAGTTGAACACCGGGGAGCTGTTTTTT; cdr3_aa: CSARGKLNTGELFF
d_call: .; cdr3_length: 15; v_call: TRBV7-2; clone_size: .; j_call: TRBJ1-2; cdr3_nt: TGTGCCAGCAGCCCCCTAACCGAGACTGCTTATGGCTACACCTTC; cdr3_aa: CASSPLTETAYGYTF
d_call: .; cdr3_length: 15; v_call: TRBV25-1; clone_size: many; j_call: TRBJ2-1; cdr3_nt: TGTGCCAGCAGTGAATGGCAGGCAGACTACAATGAGCAGTTCTTC; cdr3_aa: CASSEWQADYNEQFF
d_call: .; cdr3_length: 15; v_call: TRBV28; clone_size: few; j_call: TRBJ1-5; cdr3_nt: TGTGCCAGCACATCCCTACAGGCCGGTTCGGAGCCCCAGCATTTT; cdr3_aa: CASTSLQAGSEPQHF
d_call: .; cdr3_length: 14; v_call: TRBV6-6; clone_size: few; j_call: TRBJ2-7; cdr3_nt: TGTGCCAGCACCACGTCACAGTTTGGGGGCGAGCAGTACTTC; cdr3_aa: CASTTSQFGGEQYF
d_call: .; cdr3_length: 13; v_call: TRBV12-3/TRBV12-4; clone_size: .; j_call: TRBJ2-7; cdr3_nt: TGTGCCAGCAGTCCGGGGGAGGTGTACGAGCAGTACTTC; cdr3_aa: CASSPGEVYEQYF
d_call: .; cdr3_length: 15; v_call: TRBV11-2; clone_size: .; j_call: TRBJ2-5; cdr3_nt: TGTGCCAGCAGCTTAGAGCCCAGGGGCGAAGAGACCCAGTACTTC; cdr3_aa: CASSLEPRGEETQYF
d_call: TRBD2; cdr3_length: 15; v_call: TRBV7-6; clone_size: .; j_call: TRBJ2-2; cdr3_nt: TGTGCCAGCAGCGTGGGACTAGCGTCCGCCGGGGAGCTGTTTTTT; cdr3_aa: CASSVGLASAGELFF
d_call: .; cdr3_length: 14; v_call: TRBV12-3/TRBV12-4; clone_size: many; j_call: TRBJ1-1; cdr3_nt: TGTGCCAGCAGTTTAGCCCCATCGAACACTGAAGCTTTCTTT; cdr3_aa: CASSLAPSNTEAFF
d_call: .; cdr3_length: 15; v_call: TRBV4-2; clone_size: .; j_call: TRBJ2-7; cdr3_nt: TGTGCCAGCAGCCAAGGGGGGGTAAACCGGGACGAGCAGTACTTC; cdr3_aa: CASSQGGVNRDEQYF
d_call: .; cdr3_length: 15; v_call: TRBV4-2; clone_size: .; j_call: TRBJ2-2; cdr3_nt: TGTGCCAGCAACCCGACAGGCTCGTGGACCGGGGAGCTGTTTTTT; cdr3_aa: CASNPTGSWTGELFF
d_call: TRBD1; cdr3_length: 14; v_call: TRBV20-1; clone_size: .; j_call: TRBJ2-7; cdr3_nt: TGCAGTGCTAGAGATGGGACAGTCTCCTACGAGCAGTACTTC; cdr3_aa: CSARDGTVSYEQYF
d_call: TRBD2; cdr3_length: 16; v_call: TRBV15; clone_size: many; j_call: TRBJ2-1; cdr3_nt: TGTGCCACCAGCAGATTGGGACTAGCCCGCTACAATGAGCAGTTCTTC; cdr3_aa: CATSRLGLARYNEQFF
d_call: .; cdr3_length: 15; v_call: TRBV7-2; clone_size: .; j_call: TRBJ2-3; cdr3_nt: TGTGCCAGCAGCTTAGTTGGGACCGGAGCAGATACGCAGTATTTT; cdr3_aa: CASSLVGTGADTQYF
d_call: TRBD2; cdr3_length: 16; v_call: TRBV5-1; clone_size: few; j_call: TRBJ2-1; cdr3_nt: TGCGCCAGCACCTCCCTACCGGGAGGAGGGTACAATGAGCAGTTCTTC; cdr3_aa: CASTSLPGGGYNEQFF
d_call: .; cdr3_length: 12; v_call: TRBV18; clone_size: .; j_call: TRBJ2-7; cdr3_nt: TGTGCCAGCGCACAGGACCCCACCGAGCAGTACTTC; cdr3_aa: CASAQDPTEQYF
d_call: TRBD1; cdr3_length: 16; v_call: TRBV4-2; clone_size: .; j_call: TRBJ2-5; cdr3_nt: TGTGCCAGCAGCCAAGAGGGGGACAGGATCCAAGAGACCCAGTACTTC; cdr3_aa: CASSQEGDRIQETQYF
d_call: TRBD1; cdr3_length: 15; v_call: TRBV6-5; clone_size: .; j_call: TRBJ2-2; cdr3_nt: TGTGCCAGCAGTTACGAGGGGGCGAGCATCGGGGAGCTGTTTTTT; cdr3_aa: CASSYEGASIGELFF
d_call: TRBD2; cdr3_length: 15; v_call: TRBV28; clone_size: few; j_call: TRBJ2-3; cdr3_nt: TGTGCCAGCAGTTCACTACTAGCGGGAGTAGATACGCAGTATTTT; cdr3_aa: CASSSLLAGVDTQYF
d_call: .; cdr3_length: 13; v_call: TRBV5-5; clone_size: few; j_call: TRBJ2-3; cdr3_nt: TGTGCCAGCAGCCCCGGGCCTGTGGATACGCAGTATTTT; cdr3_aa: CASSPGPVDTQYF
d_call: .; cdr3_length: 14; v_call: TRBV28; clone_size: .; j_call: TRBJ2-5; cdr3_nt: TGTGCCAGCAGTTGGGTGGGCTTTGGTGAGACCCAGTACTTC; cdr3_aa: CASSWVGFGETQYF
d_call: TRBD1; cdr3_length: 15; v_call: TRBV24-1; clone_size: few; j_call: TRBJ2-1; cdr3_nt: TGTGCCACCAGTGACCTAACAGGGGGCTACAATGAGCAGTTCTTC; cdr3_aa: CATSDLTGGYNEQFF
d_call: .; cdr3_length: 14; v_call: TRBV7-2; clone_size: many; j_call: TRBJ1-2; cdr3_nt: TGTGCCAGCAGCTTACTGGGGGCGAACTATGGCTACACCTTC; cdr3_aa: CASSLLGANYGYTF
d_call: .; cdr3_length: 13; v_call: TRBV27; clone_size: many; j_call: TRBJ2-1; cdr3_nt: TGTGCCAGCGCCCCAGTCTTCCAGAATGAGCAGTTCTTC; cdr3_aa: CASAPVFQNEQFF
d_call: .; cdr3_length: 14; v_call: TRBV11-2; clone_size: many; j_call: TRBJ1-3; cdr3_nt: TGTGCCAGCAGCCTGGTTCTCTCTGGAAACACCATATATTTT; cdr3_aa: CASSLVLSGNTIYF
d_call: .; cdr3_length: 19; v_call: TRBV4-3; clone_size: .; j_call: TRBJ1-6; cdr3_nt: TGCGCCAGCAGCCATTTCGGGATAGTTCGGGGGCAGCAGAATTCACCCCTCCACTTT; cdr3_aa: CASSHFGIVRGQQNSPLHF
d_call: .; cdr3_length: 15; v_call: TRBV28; clone_size: many; j_call: TRBJ1-5; cdr3_nt: TGTGCCAGCATAAATCCAGGGAATAGCAATCAGCCCCAGCATTTT; cdr3_aa: CASINPGNSNQPQHF
d_call: .; cdr3_length: 15; v_call: TRBV5-5; clone_size: .; j_call: TRBJ2-3; cdr3_nt: TGTGCCAGCAGCCAGACTGCCTCGACGGCAGATACGCAGTATTTT; cdr3_aa: CASSQTASTADTQYF
d_call: .; cdr3_length: 14; v_call: TRBV28; clone_size: .; j_call: TRBJ1-2; cdr3_nt: TGTGCCAGCAGTTCCCTTCACAGATACTATGGCTACACCTTC; cdr3_aa: CASSSLHRYYGYTF
d_call: .; cdr3_length: 15; v_call: TRBV6-2/TRBV6-3; clone_size: .; j_call: TRBJ2-1; cdr3_nt: TGTGCCAGCAGTTACAAGGCAGGGGAAGGGAATGAGCAGTTCTTC; cdr3_aa: CASSYKAGEGNEQFF
d_call: .; cdr3_length: 14; v_call: TRBV7-2; clone_size: .; j_call: TRBJ1-4; cdr3_nt: TGTGCCAGCAGGTCCGGGACGGGGAATGAAAAACTGTTTTTT; cdr3_aa: CASRSGTGNEKLFF
d_call: .; cdr3_length: 13; v_call: TRBV20-1; clone_size: many; j_call: TRBJ2-5; cdr3_nt: TGCAGTGCTAGAGATGAGACCCCGAGGACCCAGTACTTC; cdr3_aa: CSARDETPRTQYF
d_call: .; cdr3_length: 16; v_call: TRBV9; clone_size: .; j_call: TRBJ2-5; cdr3_nt: TGTGCCAGCAGCGTAATGGGCAGGGGACCTCCTGAGACCCAGTACTTC; cdr3_aa: CASSVMGRGPPETQYF
d_call: TRBD2; cdr3_length: 14; v_call: TRBV20-1; clone_size: many; j_call: TRBJ2-3; cdr3_nt: TGCAGTGCTAGGTCTCTAGCGGGCACAGATACGCAGTATTTT; cdr3_aa: CSARSLAGTDTQYF
d_call: .; cdr3_length: 13; v_call: TRBV7-9; clone_size: few; j_call: TRBJ1-3; cdr3_nt: TGTGCCAGCAGCTCGGGGGCTGGAAACACCATATATTTT; cdr3_aa: CASSSGAGNTIYF
d_call: TRBD1; cdr3_length: 13; v_call: TRBV20-1; clone_size: .; j_call: TRBJ2-2; cdr3_nt: TGCAGTGGGGGACAGGGGGAAGCCGGGGAGCTGTTTTTT; cdr3_aa: CSGGQGEAGELFF
d_call: .; cdr3_length: 15; v_call: TRBV7-2; clone_size: many; j_call: TRBJ1-1; cdr3_nt: TGTGCCAGCACCATTCCAAGGGGGATCGGGGCCGAAGCTTTCTTT; cdr3_aa: CASTIPRGIGAEAFF
d_call: TRBD2; cdr3_length: 14; v_call: TRBV6-1; clone_size: few; j_call: TRBJ2-7; cdr3_nt: TGTGCCAGCAGTGAATCGGCGGGAGGCTACGAGCAGTACTTC; cdr3_aa: CASSESAGGYEQYF
d_call: TRBD1; cdr3_length: 14; v_call: TRBV28; clone_size: few; j_call: TRBJ2-1; cdr3_nt: TGTGCCAGCACCGTACAGGGGGCGCGGAATGAGCAGTTCTTC; cdr3_aa: CASTVQGARNEQFF
d_call: .; cdr3_length: 14; v_call: TRBV5-6; clone_size: .; j_call: TRBJ2-1; cdr3_nt: TGTGCCAGCAGCTTGTTTGGGGCCTACAATGAGCAGTTCTTC; cdr3_aa: CASSLFGAYNEQFF
d_call: .; cdr3_length: 14; v_call: TRBV3-1; clone_size: .; j_call: TRBJ1-2; cdr3_nt: TGTGCCAGTCGTCCAACAGGGCAGGGCTATGGCTACACCTTC; cdr3_aa: CASRPTGQGYGYTF
d_call: TRBD1; cdr3_length: 15; v_call: TRBV28; clone_size: .; j_call: TRBJ2-7; cdr3_nt: TGTGCCAGCAGAGTAACCGGGACAGGGGGCTACGAGCAGTACTTC; cdr3_aa: CASRVTGTGGYEQYF
d_call: TRBD1; cdr3_length: 18; v_call: TRBV5-1; clone_size: .; j_call: TRBJ2-7; cdr3_nt: TGCGCCAGCAGCTTGGTTTACCTAACAAGGGACAGCCTCTACGAGCAGTACTTC; cdr3_aa: CASSLVYLTRDSLYEQYF